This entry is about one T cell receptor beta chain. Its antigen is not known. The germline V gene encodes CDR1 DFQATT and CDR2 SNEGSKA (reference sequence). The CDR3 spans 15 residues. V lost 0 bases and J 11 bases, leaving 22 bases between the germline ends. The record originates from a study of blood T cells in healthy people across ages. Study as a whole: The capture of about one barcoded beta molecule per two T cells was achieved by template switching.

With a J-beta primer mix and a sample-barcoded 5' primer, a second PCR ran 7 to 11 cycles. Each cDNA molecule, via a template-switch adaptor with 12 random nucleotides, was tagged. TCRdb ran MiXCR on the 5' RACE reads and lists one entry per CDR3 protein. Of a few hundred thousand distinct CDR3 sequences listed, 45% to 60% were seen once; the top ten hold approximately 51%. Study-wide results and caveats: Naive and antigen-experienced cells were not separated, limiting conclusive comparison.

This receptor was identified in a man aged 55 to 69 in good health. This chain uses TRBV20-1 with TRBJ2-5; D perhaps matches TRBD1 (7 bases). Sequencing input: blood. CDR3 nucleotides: TGCAGTGCTAGAGATATGGCAGGGGGTCCGGGGGAGCAGTACTTC. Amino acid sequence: CSARDMAGGPGEQYF.